This is a list of T cell receptor beta chains from one sample in a study of T cell repertoires in cytomegalovirus infection. Each CDR3 protein is one row after TCRdb ran MiXCR on the reads. This sample has some 320,000 distinct CDR3 sequences; around a tenth occur once, and the top ten carry over 3.5%. Sequenced: PBMCs. The receptors here all came from a human donor in good health (CMV status not recorded). Some clones in this sample may be carry-over from other donors' samples. Both conserved end residues are part of each CDR3. Fields, in order: J gene, D gene, V gene, clone size, CDR3 protein, CDR3 DNA. D genes are given only for firm matches. Rows give clone size only sometimes, using once, few, many, or a class for an expanded clone.

>TRBJ2-3|TRBD2|TRBV7-2|many
CASSSRLAGVDTQYF
TGTGCCAGCAGCTCCCGACTAGCGGGAGTGGATACGCAGTATTTT
>TRBJ1-5|-|TRBV7-9|many
CASIEQRRYSNQPQHF
TGTGCCAGCATCGAACAGCGCAGATATAGCAATCAGCCCCAGCATTTT
>TRBJ1-1|TRBD1|TRBV6-2/TRBV6-3|few
CASSSIPGTVEAFF
TGTGCCAGCAGTTCTATACCAGGGACAGTCGAAGCTTTCTTT
>TRBJ2-1|-|TRBV27|-
CASSPPQFF
TGTGCCAGCAGTCCCCCACAGTTCTTC
>TRBJ2-1|TRBD2|TRBV27|few
CASSTGGAHEQFF
TGTGCCAGCAGTACCGGGGGGGCCCATGAGCAGTTCTTC
>TRBJ2-1|TRBD1|TRBV12-3/TRBV12-4|many
CASSLGTGGLDEQFF
TGTGCCAGCAGTCTTGGGACAGGGGGCTTGGATGAGCAGTTCTTC
>TRBJ2-3|-|TRBV27|few
CASSLYPRVTDTQYF
TGTGCCAGCAGTTTATACCCACGGGTCACAGATACGCAGTATTTT
>TRBJ2-5|TRBD1|TRBV5-1|-
CASSLELGQGFQETQYF
TGCGCCAGCAGCTTGGAGCTGGGACAGGGCTTCCAAGAGACCCAGTACTTC
>TRBJ2-3|TRBD2|TRBV11-2|many
CASSPGLTTDTQYF
TGTGCCAGCAGCCCGGGACTAACCACAGATACGCAGTATTTT
>TRBJ1-5|-|TRBV18|few
CASSPLPGGDQPQHF
TGTGCCAGCTCACCACTGCCGGGAGGAGATCAGCCCCAGCATTTT
>TRBJ2-2|TRBD2|TRBV6-5|many
CASSYQRESGELFF
TGTGCCAGCAGTTACCAGCGGGAGTCCGGGGAGCTGTTTTTT
>TRBJ1-5|-|TRBV20-1|-
CSASREVFNQPQHF
TGCAGTGCTTCTCGAGAGGTGTTCAATCAGCCCCAGCATTTT
>TRBJ2-3|-|TRBV7-2|many
CASTAYAGATDTQYF
TGTGCCAGCACCGCTTATGCCGGGGCGACAGATACGCAGTATTTT
>TRBJ2-1|TRBD1|TRBV7-2|many
CASSLGDRSYNEQFF
TGTGCCAGCAGCTTAGGGGACAGGTCCTACAATGAGCAGTTCTTC
>TRBJ2-1|TRBD2|TRBV20-1|many
CSATLGGGDNNEQFF
TGCAGTGCTACGCTTGGCGGGGGGGACAACAATGAGCAGTTCTTC
>TRBJ2-1|TRBD2|TRBV19|-
CASSATSGSPYEQFF
TGTGCCAGTAGTGCAACTAGCGGGAGCCCGTATGAGCAGTTCTTC
>TRBJ1-4|-|TRBV5-4|few
CASSLLSGGEEKLFF
TGTGCCAGCAGCTTGTTATCAGGAGGAGAAGAAAAACTGTTTTTT
>TRBJ2-1|-|TRBV28|many
CASSFHGTGGYNEQFF
TGTGCCAGCAGCTTCCACGGGACTGGGGGCTACAATGAGCAGTTCTTC
>TRBJ2-3|TRBD2|TRBV12-3/TRBV12-4|many
CASSPRRRGTDTQYF
TGTGCCAGCAGCCCCCGGCGGCGGGGGACAGATACGCAGTATTTT
>TRBJ2-5|TRBD2|TRBV4-2|few
CASSQVGGLAGGTIGAQYF
TGTGCCAGCAGCCAAGTGGGGGGACTAGCGGGGGGCACGATCGGGGCCCAGTACTTC
>TRBJ2-2|-|TRBV6-2/TRBV6-3|-
CASRGHTGTLNTGELFF
TGTGCCAGCAGAGGGCATACCGGGACCCTGAACACCGGGGAGCTGTTTTTT